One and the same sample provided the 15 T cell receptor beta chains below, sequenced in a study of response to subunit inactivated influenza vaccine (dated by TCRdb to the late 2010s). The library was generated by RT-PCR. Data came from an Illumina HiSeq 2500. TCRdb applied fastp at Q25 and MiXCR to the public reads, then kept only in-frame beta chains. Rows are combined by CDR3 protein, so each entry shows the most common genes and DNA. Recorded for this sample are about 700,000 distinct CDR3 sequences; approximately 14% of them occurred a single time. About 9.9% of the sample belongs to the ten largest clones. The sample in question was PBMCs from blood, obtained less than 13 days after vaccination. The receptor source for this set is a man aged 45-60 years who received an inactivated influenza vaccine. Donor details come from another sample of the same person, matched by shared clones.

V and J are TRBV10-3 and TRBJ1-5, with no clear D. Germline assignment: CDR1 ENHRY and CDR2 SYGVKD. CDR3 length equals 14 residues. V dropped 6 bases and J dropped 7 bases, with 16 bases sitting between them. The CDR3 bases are TGTGCCATCAGAGAAGGAGCGGCGGGACAGCCCCAGCATTTT. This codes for CAIREGAAGQPQHF.

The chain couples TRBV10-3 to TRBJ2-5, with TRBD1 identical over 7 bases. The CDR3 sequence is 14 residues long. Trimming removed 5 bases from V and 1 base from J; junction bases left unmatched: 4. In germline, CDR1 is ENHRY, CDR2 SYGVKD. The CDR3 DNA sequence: TGTGCCATCAGTAAGGGACAGATCCAAGAGACCCAGTACTTC. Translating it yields CAISKGQIQETQYF.

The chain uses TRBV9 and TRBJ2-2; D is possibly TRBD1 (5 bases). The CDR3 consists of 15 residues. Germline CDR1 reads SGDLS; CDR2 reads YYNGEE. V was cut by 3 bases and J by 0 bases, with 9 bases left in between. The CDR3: CASSEWGANTGELFF. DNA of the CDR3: TGTGCCAGCAGCGAATGGGGCGCGAACACCGGGGAGCTGTTTTTT. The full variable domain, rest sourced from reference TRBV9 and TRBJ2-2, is DSGVTQTPKHLITATGQRVTLRCSPRSGDLSVYWYQQSLDQGLQFLIQYYNGEERAKGNILERFSAQQFPDLHSELNLSSLELGDSALYFCASSEWGANTGELFFGEGSRLTVL.

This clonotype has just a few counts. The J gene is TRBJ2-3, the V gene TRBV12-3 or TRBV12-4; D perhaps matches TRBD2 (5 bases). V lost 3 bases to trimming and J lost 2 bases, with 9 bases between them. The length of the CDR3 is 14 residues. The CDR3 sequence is CASSFRGATDTQYF. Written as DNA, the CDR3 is TGTGCCAGCAGTTTTCGGGGAGCCACAGATACGCAGTATTTT.

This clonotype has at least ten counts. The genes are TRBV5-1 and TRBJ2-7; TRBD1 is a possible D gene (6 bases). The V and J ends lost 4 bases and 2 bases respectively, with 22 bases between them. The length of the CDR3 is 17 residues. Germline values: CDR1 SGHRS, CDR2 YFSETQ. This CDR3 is CASSQPGHQLNTYEQYF. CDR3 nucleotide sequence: TGCGCCAGCAGCCAGCCGGGACACCAACTTAACACCTACGAGCAGTACTTC.

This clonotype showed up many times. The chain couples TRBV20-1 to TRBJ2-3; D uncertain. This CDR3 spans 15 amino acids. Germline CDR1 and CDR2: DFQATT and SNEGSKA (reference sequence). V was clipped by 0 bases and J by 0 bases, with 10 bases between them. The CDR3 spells CSARDVRTSTDTQYF. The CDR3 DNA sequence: TGCAGTGCTAGAGATGTCAGAACTAGCACAGATACGCAGTATTTT.

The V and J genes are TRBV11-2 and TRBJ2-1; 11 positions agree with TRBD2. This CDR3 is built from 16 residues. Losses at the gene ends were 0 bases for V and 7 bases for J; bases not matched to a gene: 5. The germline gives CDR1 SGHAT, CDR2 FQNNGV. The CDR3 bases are TGTGCCAGCAGCTTAGAGTGGGCTAGCGGGAGGAATGAGCAGTTCTTC. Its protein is CASSLEWASGRNEQFF.

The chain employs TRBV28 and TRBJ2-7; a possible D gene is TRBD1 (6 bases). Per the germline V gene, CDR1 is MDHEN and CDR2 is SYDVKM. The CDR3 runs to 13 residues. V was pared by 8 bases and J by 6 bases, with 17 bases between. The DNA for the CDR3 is TGTGCCAGCGGCAAGCAACAGGGCTTCGAGCAGTACTTC. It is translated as CASGKQQGFEQYF.

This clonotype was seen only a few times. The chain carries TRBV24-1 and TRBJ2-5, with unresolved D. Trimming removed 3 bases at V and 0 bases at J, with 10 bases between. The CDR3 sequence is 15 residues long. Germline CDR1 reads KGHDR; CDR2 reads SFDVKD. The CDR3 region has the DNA TGTGCCACCAGTGATCCCGCGGAGTACCAAGAGACCCAGTACTTC. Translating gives CATSDPAEYQETQYF.

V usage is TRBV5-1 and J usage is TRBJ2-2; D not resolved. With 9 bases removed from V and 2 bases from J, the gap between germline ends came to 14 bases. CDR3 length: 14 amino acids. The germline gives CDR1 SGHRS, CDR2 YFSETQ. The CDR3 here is CATTRVANTGELFF. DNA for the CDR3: TGCGCCACCACCCGGGTTGCTAACACCGGGGAGCTGTTTTTT. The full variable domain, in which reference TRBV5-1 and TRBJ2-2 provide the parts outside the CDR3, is KAGVTQTPRYLIKTRGQQVTLSCSPISGHRSVSWYQQTPGQGLQFLFEYFSETQRNKGNFPGRFSGRQFSNSRSEMNVSTLELGDSALYLCATTRVANTGELFFGEGSRLTVL.

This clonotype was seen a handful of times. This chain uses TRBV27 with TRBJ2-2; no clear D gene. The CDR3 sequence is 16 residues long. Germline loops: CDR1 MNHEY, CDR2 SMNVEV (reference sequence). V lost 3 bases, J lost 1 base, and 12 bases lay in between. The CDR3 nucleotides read TGTGCCAGCAGTTTGCTTGTGGGCGAGAACACCGGGGAGCTGTTTTTT. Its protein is CASSLLVGENTGELFF.

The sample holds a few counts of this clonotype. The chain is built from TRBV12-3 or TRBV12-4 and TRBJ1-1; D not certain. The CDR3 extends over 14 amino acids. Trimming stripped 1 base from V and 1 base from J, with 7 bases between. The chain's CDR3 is CASSLGLKNTEAFF. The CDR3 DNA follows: TGTGCCAGCAGTTTAGGACTGAAGAACACTGAAGCTTTCTTT.

The CDR3 DNA reads as TGTGCCAGCAGTTACGAGGGATCCAGCTCCTACGAGCAGTACTTC. Translating gives CASSYEGSSSYEQYF. J is TRBJ2-7 and V is TRBV6-2 or TRBV6-3, with D perhaps matching TRBD2 (5 bases). This CDR3 region has 15 residues. Germline CDR1 is MNHEY and CDR2 is SVGEGT. Trimming took 2 bases from V and 0 from J, leaving 11 bases between them.

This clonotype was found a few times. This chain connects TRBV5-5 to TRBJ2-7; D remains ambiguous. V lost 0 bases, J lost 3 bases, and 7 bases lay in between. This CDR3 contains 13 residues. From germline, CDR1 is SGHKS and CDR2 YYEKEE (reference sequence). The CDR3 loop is CASSLGFVYEQYF. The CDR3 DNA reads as TGTGCCAGCAGCTTGGGGTTTGTCTACGAGCAGTACTTC.

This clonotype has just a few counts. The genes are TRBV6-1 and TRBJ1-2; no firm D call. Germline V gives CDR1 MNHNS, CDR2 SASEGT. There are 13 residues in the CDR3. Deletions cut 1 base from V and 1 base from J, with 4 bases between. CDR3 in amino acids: CASSEGVNYGYTF. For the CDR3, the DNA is TGTGCCAGCAGTGAAGGCGTTAACTATGGCTACACCTTC.